The source of this T cell receptor beta chain is a study of T cells in Graves' hyperthyroidism and ophthalmopathy. TCR beta CDR3 sequences were amplified from RNA transcripts. The study used the HTBI primer set for a first-round RT-PCR of the TCR CDR3. Each CDR3 protein is one row after TCRdb ran MiXCR on the multiplex PCR reads. The profile shows 500,000 to 750,000 distinct CDR3 sequences, roughly 14% of them singletons. A word on this clonotype: A much larger clone differs by one base, so this may be a read error.

Trimming cost V 4 bases and J 8 bases, with 19 bases left between them. CDR1 SGHKS and CDR2 YYEKEE come from the germline V gene (reference sequence). The length of the CDR3 is 15 residues. In patients aged 18 to 65, hyperthyroidism was newly diagnosed, with duration under 2 months. The sequencing sample was made of blood. This receptor was taken from a woman under 40 with Graves' hyperthyroidism. The chain is built from TRBV5-5 and TRBJ2-4; the D gene is possibly TRBD1 (7 bases). CDR3 in DNA: TGTGCCAGCAGCCAAGATCGCCAGGGGGGAGACATTCAGTACTTC. This sequence encodes CASSQDRQGGDIQYF.